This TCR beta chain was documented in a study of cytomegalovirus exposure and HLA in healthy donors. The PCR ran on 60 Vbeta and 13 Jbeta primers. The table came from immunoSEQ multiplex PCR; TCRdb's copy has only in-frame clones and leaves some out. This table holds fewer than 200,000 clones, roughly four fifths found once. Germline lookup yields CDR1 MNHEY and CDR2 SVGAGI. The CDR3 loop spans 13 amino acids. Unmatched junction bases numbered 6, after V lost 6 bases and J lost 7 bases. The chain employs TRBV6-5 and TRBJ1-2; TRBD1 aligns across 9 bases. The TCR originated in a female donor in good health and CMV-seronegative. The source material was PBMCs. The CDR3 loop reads CASSVDRGGGYTF. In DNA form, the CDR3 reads TGTGCCAGCAGCGTGGACAGGGGAGGTGGCTACACCTTC.